The 32 T cell receptor beta chains in this list originate from one sample, sequenced in a study of beta chain features in type 1 diabetes (dated by TCRdb to 2017 to 2018). No antigen has been identified for these receptors. Library preparation employed the immunoSEQ multiplex PCR assay. The entire isolated RNA was reverse transcribed using the High Capacity cDNA Reverse Transcription Kit, and thus expressed TCRB transcripts were sequenced. Sourced from immuneACCESS, this table was stored by TCRdb with only in-frame sequences that have V and J called. A share of the clones is absent; for the studies checked, an unresolved V gene accounts for under half, and the remainder has no known explanation. The sample profile shows over 200,000 clones; 9.5% to 13% of them were found once. The ten largest account for around 0.017% of the sample. Here is what the overall study found, with its caveats: Type 1 diabetes patients showed a moderate but significant shortening of TCRB CDR3 length in all four CD4+ subsets.

Sequenced: naive CD4+ T cells from blood. The cell subset or site tag for this specimen amounts to: true naive CD4+ T cells. Every receptor here comes from a man younger than 40 with type 1 diabetes.

This clone occurred a few times. The V gene is TRBV12-5, the J gene TRBJ2-5, with 9 positions matching TRBD1. The V gene end was trimmed by 2 bases and the J gene end by 4 bases; junction bases not matched to a gene: 17. The germline V gene encodes CDR1 LGHNT and CDR2 FRNRAP. This CDR3 contains 19 residues. The CDR3, as DNA: TGTGCTAGTGGTTTGATCGTCTCGAGGGGGACAGGGAGACGAGAGACCCAGTACTTC. It yields the protein CASGLIVSRGTGRRETQYF.

The chain uses TRBV15 and TRBJ1-4; 10 bases line up with TRBD1. The CDR3 has 16 residues. Germline V CDR1 and CDR2: LNHNV, YYDKDF (reference sequence). Trimming cost V 0 bases and J 8 bases; bases outside gene matches: 6. CDR3 DNA: TGTGCCACCAGCAGAGACATAGGGACAGGGGACGAAAAACTGTTTTTT. Translating gives CATSRDIGTGDEKLFF.

The genes are TRBV4-3 and TRBJ1-2; 7 positions agree with TRBD1. Germline loops: CDR1 LGHNA, CDR2 YSLEER. V was pared by 0 bases and J by 7 bases, with 8 bases of the junction left unmatched. The CDR3 covers 15 residues. Here the CDR3 reads CASSQDPRQGRGYTF. The CDR3 DNA sequence: TGCGCCAGCAGCCAAGACCCTCGACAGGGTCGTGGCTACACCTTC.

This rearrangement joins TRBV5-1 to TRBJ2-5; D ambiguous. This CDR3 spans 13 amino acids. Germline CDR1 and CDR2: SGHRS and YFSETQ. Trimming left V 3 bases short and J 5 bases short, with 11 bases between. Here the CDR3 reads CASSSAGSETQYF. CDR3 bases: TGCGCCAGCAGCTCGGCAGGATCCGAGACCCAGTACTTC.

The chain is built from TRBV28 and TRBJ1-2; 9 positions match TRBD1. V shed 4 bases, J shed 4 bases, and the junction held 1 base outside the gene matches. The CDR3 is 13 amino acids. Looked up from germline, CDR1 is MDHEN and CDR2 is SYDVKM. The DNA of the CDR3 is TGTGCCAGCAGTTGGGGACAGGGCTATGGCTACACCTTC. The encoded protein is CASSWGQGYGYTF.

The rearrangement links TRBV2 to TRBJ2-5; 9 positions match TRBD1. The tail of the sequence fits TRBJ2-7 better, so the J call may be wrong. This CDR3 has 14 amino acids. Germline CDR1 and CDR2: SNHLY and FYNNEI. The CDR3 sequence: CASSEGGQGYEQYF. DNA for the CDR3: TGTGCCAGCAGTGAAGGGGGACAGGGCTACGAGCAGTACTTC.

The chain couples TRBV7-9 to TRBJ2-7, with D tentatively TRBD1 (6 bases). The germline gives CDR1 SEHNR, CDR2 FQNEAQ (reference sequence). V dropped 2 bases and J dropped 8 bases, with 22 bases sitting between them. The CDR3 runs to 16 residues. The CDR3 bases are TGTGCCAGCAGCTTAACCGCGTCGAGGACAGAAACAAAGCAGTACTTC. The encoded protein is CASSLTASRTETKQYF.

The rearrangement links TRBV11-2 to TRBJ2-7, with TRBD2 matching 7 bases. Germline V gene lookup returns CDR1 SGHAT and CDR2 FQNNGV. J lost 3 bases, V lost 5 bases, and 7 bases had no gene match. The CDR3 spans 14 residues. The CDR3 reads CASSLQRGLYEQYF. The CDR3 DNA reads as TGTGCCAGCAGCCTCCAGCGGGGACTCTACGAGCAGTACTTC.

The chain recombines TRBV5-4 with TRBJ2-5; TRBD2 matches 8 bases. After removal of 0 bases from V and 2 bases from J, the junction contained 6 bases not matched to a gene. Germline CDR1 SGHNT, CDR2 YYREEE (reference sequence). The CDR3 extends over 16 amino acids. The CDR3 DNA follows: TGTGCCAGCAGCTTGGCGGCTAGCGGGTGGCAAGAGACCCAGTACTTC. Translated: CASSLAASGWQETQYF.

The V gene is TRBV29-1, the J gene TRBJ1-4; D might be TRBD1 (6 bases). Trimming stripped 0 bases from V and 8 bases from J, with 13 bases between. In germline, CDR1 is SQVTM, CDR2 ANQGSEA. This CDR3 spans 14 amino acids. The CDR3, as DNA: TGCAGCGTTGAAGATTGGGGGCGAGGGGAAAAACTGTTTTTT. Translating it yields CSVEDWGRGEKLFF.

This chain links TRBV18 with TRBJ2-3; 8 positions match TRBD2. Germline trimming cut 4 bases from V and 3 bases from J; bases unmatched to any gene: 9. Germline CDR1 is KGHSH and CDR2 is LQKENI. The CDR3 extends over 16 amino acids. CDR3 residues: CASSQNSGVDTDTQYF. The CDR3 region has the DNA TGTGCCAGCTCACAAAATAGCGGGGTGGATACAGATACGCAGTATTTT.

This chain uses TRBV5-1 with TRBJ1-5, with 7 positions matching TRBD1. Germline-derived CDR1 and CDR2 are SGHRS and YFSETQ. Germline trimming cut 5 bases from V and 0 bases from J; bases unmatched to any gene: 5. CDR3 length equals 15 residues. This CDR3 is CASRAGGDSNQPQHF. The CDR3 DNA is TGCGCCAGCAGGGCAGGGGGAGATAGCAATCAGCCCCAGCATTTT.

This clone was detected only a few times. The genes are TRBV9 and TRBJ2-5; D not certain. The V gene's germline CDR1 is SGDLS and CDR2 YYNGEE. CDR3 length: 13 amino acids. The V end was cut by 7 bases, the J end by 5 bases, with 15 bases between. For the CDR3, the DNA is TGTGCCAGCGGGCGTACAGCACTGGAGACCCAGTACTTC. Amino acids: CASGRTALETQYF.

This clone has a handful of counts. V usage is TRBV27 and J usage is TRBJ1-5; TRBD1 matches 7 bases. CDR1 and CDR2 from the germline V gene are MNHEY and SMNVEV (reference sequence). This CDR3 contains 15 residues. V was pared by 2 bases and J by 5 bases, with 6 bases of the junction left unmatched. The CDR3 loop is CASSLGTQGDQPQHF. The CDR3 DNA is TGTGCCAGCAGTTTAGGCACTCAGGGGGATCAGCCCCAGCATTTT.

The chain employs TRBV30 and TRBJ2-7; unclear D gene. Trimming left V 4 bases short and J 0 bases short, with 13 bases between. Germline V gives CDR1 GTSNPN, CDR2 SVGIG (reference sequence). This CDR3 has 14 residues. The DNA of the CDR3 is TGTGCCTGGAATCGAGGCCAGTCCTCCTACGAGCAGTACTTC. It yields the protein CAWNRGQSSYEQYF.

The chain has TRBV5-1 and TRBJ2-1; TRBD1 agrees at 10 bases. V gave up 4 bases and J gave up 9 bases; unmatched junction bases: 10. The CDR3 contains 15 residues. Germline lookup yields CDR1 SGHRS and CDR2 YFSETQ. For the CDR3, the DNA is TGCGCCAGCAGCCCCTCCGGGACAGGGGTTCCTGAGCAGTTCTTC. Its protein is CASSPSGTGVPEQFF. The full variable domain, its missing parts supplied by reference TRBV5-1 and TRBJ2-1, is KAGVTQTPRYLIKTRGQQVTLSCSPISGHRSVSWYQQTPGQGLQFLFEYFSETQRNKGNFPGRFSGRQFSNSRSEMNVSTLELGDSALYLCASSPSGTGVPEQFFGPGTRLTVL.

The sample holds a few counts of this clone. V and J are TRBV7-3 and TRBJ2-3; D gene uncertain. The CDR3 totals 16 residues. Germline assignment: CDR1 SGHTA and CDR2 FQGTGA. V lost 1 base to trimming and J lost 1 base, with 12 bases between them. The CDR3 loop is CASSLIAAAGTDTQYF. The CDR3, as DNA: TGTGCCAGCAGCTTAATTGCGGCTGCGGGCACAGATACGCAGTATTTT.

The V call is TRBV5-6, the J call TRBJ2-1; 7 bases fit TRBD2. The CDR3 has 15 residues. From germline, CDR1 is SGHDT and CDR2 YYEEEE. V lost 2 bases and J lost 9; bases outside the gene matches: 11. Here the CDR3 reads CASSLYSGGTIEQFF. Here the CDR3 DNA reads TGTGCCAGCAGCTTATACTCGGGAGGTACGATTGAGCAGTTCTTC.

The CDR3 here is CASSQDWGGDEKLFF. For the CDR3, the DNA is TGCGCCAGCAGCCAAGACTGGGGCGGAGATGAAAAACTGTTTTTT. The chain employs TRBV4-3 and TRBJ1-4; possibly TRBD1 for D (5 bases). This CDR3 spans 15 amino acids. The ends were cut back, 0 bases at V and 6 bases at J, with 11 bases in the middle. Germline loops: CDR1 LGHNA, CDR2 YSLEER.

J is TRBJ2-7 and V is TRBV11-2; D unresolved. This CDR3 has 14 residues. CDR1 and CDR2 (germline): SGHAT, FQNNGV. Trimming pared 2 bases from V and 7 bases from J, leaving 15 bases between. The CDR3 region is CASSLPTTPREQYF. The CDR3 bases are TGTGCCAGCAGCTTACCAACTACCCCAAGGGAGCAGTACTTC.

The chain carries TRBV5-1 and TRBJ2-1, with TRBD2 matching 10 bases. J gave up 7 bases and V 4 bases, and 11 bases lay outside the gene matches. The CDR3 extends over 16 amino acids. Germline lookup yields CDR1 SGHRS and CDR2 YFSETQ. CDR3 DNA: TGCGCCAGCAGCACCCTAGGAGCGGGGGGGCCTAATGAGCAGTTCTTC. Its protein is CASSTLGAGGPNEQFF.

This chain links TRBV19 with TRBJ2-1, with D perhaps TRBD1 (6 bases). Germline V gives CDR1 LNHDA, CDR2 SQIVND (reference sequence). Trimming took 3 bases from V and 3 from J, leaving 9 bases between them. The CDR3 is 14 amino acids. CDR3 bases: TGTGCCAGTAGTATGTGGGGGCTCTACAATGAGCAGTTCTTC. This gives the protein CASSMWGLYNEQFF.

The chain recombines TRBV9 with TRBJ1-1; 7 nucleotides align to TRBD1. The V and J ends lost 4 bases and 3 bases, in that order; junction bases with no gene match: 12. CDR1 is SGDLS and CDR2 is YYNGEE in the germline V gene. The CDR3 has 16 residues. The CDR3 is CASSPRTGTGDTEAFF. The CDR3 DNA reads TGTGCCAGCAGCCCACGGACAGGAACCGGGGACACTGAAGCTTTCTTT. Supplemented by reference TRBV9 and TRBJ1-1, the full variable domain reads DSGVTQTPKHLITATGQRVTLRCSPRSGDLSVYWYQQSLDQGLQFLIQYYNGEERAKGNILERFSAQQFPDLHSELNLSSLELGDSALYFCASSPRTGTGDTEAFFGQGTRLTVV.

This clone was seen only a few times. The V and J genes are TRBV10-3 and TRBJ1-6; maybe TRBD1 (5 bases). This CDR3 comprises 16 residues. V was shortened by 6 bases and J by 8 bases, with 20 bases between the two germline ends. Germline V CDR1 and CDR2: ENHRY, SYGVKD. The CDR3 DNA is TGTGCCATCAGAGGGACGGAAGACGGGGGGGATTCACCCCTCCACTTT. Translation: CAIRGTEDGGDSPLHF.

The genes are TRBV18 and TRBJ1-2; a possible D gene is TRBD1 (5 bases). The germline CDR1 and CDR2 sequences are KGHSH and LQKENI. Trimming left V 3 bases short and J 0 bases short, with 11 bases between. CDR3 length: 15 residues. CDR3 bases: TGTGCCAGCTCACCCCTGACAGCTTCTAACTATGGCTACACCTTC. Translation: CASSPLTASNYGYTF. Based on the CDR3 plus reference TRBV18 and TRBJ1-2, the full variable domain is NAGVMQNPRHLVRRRGQEARLRCSPMKGHSHVYWYRQLPEEGLKFMVYLQKENIIDESGMPKERFSAEFPKEGPSILRIQQVVRGDSAAYFCASSPLTASNYGYTFGSGTRLTVV.

In this sample, this clone turned up a few times. The gene calls are TRBV7-9 and TRBJ1-6; no clear D gene. V was clipped by 1 base and J by 6 bases, with 4 bases between them. From germline, CDR1 is SEHNR and CDR2 FQNEAQ (reference sequence). This CDR3 region has 13 residues. CDR3 sequence reads: CASSLESNSPLHF. DNA of the CDR3: TGTGCCAGCAGCTTAGAGAGTAATTCACCCCTCCACTTT.

Of note for this clone: Other DNA sequences from this sample encode an identical CDR3 as well. This chain links TRBV18 with TRBJ2-1, with D perhaps TRBD2 (5 bases). This CDR3 has 15 residues. Looked up from germline, CDR1 is KGHSH and CDR2 is LQKENI. The V end lost 3 bases, the J end lost 0 bases, and 9 bases lay between the germline ends. The CDR3 sequence is CASSPLAGSYNEQFF. CDR3 nucleotide sequence: TGTGCCAGCTCACCCTTGGCGGGCTCCTACAATGAGCAGTTCTTC.

The chain is built from TRBV11-1 and TRBJ2-1; 10 nucleotides align to TRBD1. CDR1 and CDR2 (germline): SGHAT, FQDESV (reference sequence). The CDR3 sequence is 17 residues long. Trimming removed 6 bases from V and 8 bases from J; junction bases left unmatched: 16. The CDR3 region is CASRPTLWTGGSDEQFF. DNA of the CDR3: TGTGCCAGCAGGCCAACGCTTTGGACAGGGGGTTCGGATGAGCAGTTCTTC.

The table lists this clone with a few counts. This sequence joins TRBV2 and TRBJ2-5; TRBD2 agrees at 12 bases. The germline CDR1 and CDR2 sequences are SNHLY and FYNNEI. V trimming: 3 bases; J trimming: 4 bases; junction bases outside the gene matches: 3. CDR3 length: 15 amino acids. The CDR3: CASSEASGGAETQYF. The CDR3 nucleotides read TGTGCCAGCAGTGAGGCTAGCGGGGGGGCAGAGACCCAGTACTTC.

The V call is TRBV6-1, the J call TRBJ1-2; tentatively, D is TRBD1 (6 bases). V shed 6 bases and J shed 2 bases, with 13 bases lying between them. Germline CDR1 reads MNHNS; CDR2 reads SASEGT. The CDR3 runs 14 residues. The CDR3 DNA follows: TGTGCCAGCAGCACATCAGGACAGAACTATGGCTACACCTTC. Translation gives CASSTSGQNYGYTF.

This clone was counted a few times. The V and J genes are TRBV7-2 and TRBJ1-1, with a weak D call TRBD1 (6 bases). V lost 4 bases and J lost 3, with 12 bases in between. The CDR3 spans 14 residues. Germline CDR1 and CDR2: SGHTA and FQGNSA. As DNA, the CDR3 is TGTGCCAGCAGCTCGCAGGGGCTGGACACTGAAGCTTTCTTT. Translation gives CASSSQGLDTEAFF.

This chain links TRBV9 with TRBJ1-3; no definite D call. Trimming left V 3 bases short and J 0 bases short, with 7 bases between. Germline CDR1 SGDLS, CDR2 YYNGEE. The CDR3 has 14 amino acids. CDR3 residues: CASSDSYSGNTIYF. CDR3 sequence (DNA): TGTGCCAGCAGCGACAGTTACTCTGGAAACACCATATATTTT.